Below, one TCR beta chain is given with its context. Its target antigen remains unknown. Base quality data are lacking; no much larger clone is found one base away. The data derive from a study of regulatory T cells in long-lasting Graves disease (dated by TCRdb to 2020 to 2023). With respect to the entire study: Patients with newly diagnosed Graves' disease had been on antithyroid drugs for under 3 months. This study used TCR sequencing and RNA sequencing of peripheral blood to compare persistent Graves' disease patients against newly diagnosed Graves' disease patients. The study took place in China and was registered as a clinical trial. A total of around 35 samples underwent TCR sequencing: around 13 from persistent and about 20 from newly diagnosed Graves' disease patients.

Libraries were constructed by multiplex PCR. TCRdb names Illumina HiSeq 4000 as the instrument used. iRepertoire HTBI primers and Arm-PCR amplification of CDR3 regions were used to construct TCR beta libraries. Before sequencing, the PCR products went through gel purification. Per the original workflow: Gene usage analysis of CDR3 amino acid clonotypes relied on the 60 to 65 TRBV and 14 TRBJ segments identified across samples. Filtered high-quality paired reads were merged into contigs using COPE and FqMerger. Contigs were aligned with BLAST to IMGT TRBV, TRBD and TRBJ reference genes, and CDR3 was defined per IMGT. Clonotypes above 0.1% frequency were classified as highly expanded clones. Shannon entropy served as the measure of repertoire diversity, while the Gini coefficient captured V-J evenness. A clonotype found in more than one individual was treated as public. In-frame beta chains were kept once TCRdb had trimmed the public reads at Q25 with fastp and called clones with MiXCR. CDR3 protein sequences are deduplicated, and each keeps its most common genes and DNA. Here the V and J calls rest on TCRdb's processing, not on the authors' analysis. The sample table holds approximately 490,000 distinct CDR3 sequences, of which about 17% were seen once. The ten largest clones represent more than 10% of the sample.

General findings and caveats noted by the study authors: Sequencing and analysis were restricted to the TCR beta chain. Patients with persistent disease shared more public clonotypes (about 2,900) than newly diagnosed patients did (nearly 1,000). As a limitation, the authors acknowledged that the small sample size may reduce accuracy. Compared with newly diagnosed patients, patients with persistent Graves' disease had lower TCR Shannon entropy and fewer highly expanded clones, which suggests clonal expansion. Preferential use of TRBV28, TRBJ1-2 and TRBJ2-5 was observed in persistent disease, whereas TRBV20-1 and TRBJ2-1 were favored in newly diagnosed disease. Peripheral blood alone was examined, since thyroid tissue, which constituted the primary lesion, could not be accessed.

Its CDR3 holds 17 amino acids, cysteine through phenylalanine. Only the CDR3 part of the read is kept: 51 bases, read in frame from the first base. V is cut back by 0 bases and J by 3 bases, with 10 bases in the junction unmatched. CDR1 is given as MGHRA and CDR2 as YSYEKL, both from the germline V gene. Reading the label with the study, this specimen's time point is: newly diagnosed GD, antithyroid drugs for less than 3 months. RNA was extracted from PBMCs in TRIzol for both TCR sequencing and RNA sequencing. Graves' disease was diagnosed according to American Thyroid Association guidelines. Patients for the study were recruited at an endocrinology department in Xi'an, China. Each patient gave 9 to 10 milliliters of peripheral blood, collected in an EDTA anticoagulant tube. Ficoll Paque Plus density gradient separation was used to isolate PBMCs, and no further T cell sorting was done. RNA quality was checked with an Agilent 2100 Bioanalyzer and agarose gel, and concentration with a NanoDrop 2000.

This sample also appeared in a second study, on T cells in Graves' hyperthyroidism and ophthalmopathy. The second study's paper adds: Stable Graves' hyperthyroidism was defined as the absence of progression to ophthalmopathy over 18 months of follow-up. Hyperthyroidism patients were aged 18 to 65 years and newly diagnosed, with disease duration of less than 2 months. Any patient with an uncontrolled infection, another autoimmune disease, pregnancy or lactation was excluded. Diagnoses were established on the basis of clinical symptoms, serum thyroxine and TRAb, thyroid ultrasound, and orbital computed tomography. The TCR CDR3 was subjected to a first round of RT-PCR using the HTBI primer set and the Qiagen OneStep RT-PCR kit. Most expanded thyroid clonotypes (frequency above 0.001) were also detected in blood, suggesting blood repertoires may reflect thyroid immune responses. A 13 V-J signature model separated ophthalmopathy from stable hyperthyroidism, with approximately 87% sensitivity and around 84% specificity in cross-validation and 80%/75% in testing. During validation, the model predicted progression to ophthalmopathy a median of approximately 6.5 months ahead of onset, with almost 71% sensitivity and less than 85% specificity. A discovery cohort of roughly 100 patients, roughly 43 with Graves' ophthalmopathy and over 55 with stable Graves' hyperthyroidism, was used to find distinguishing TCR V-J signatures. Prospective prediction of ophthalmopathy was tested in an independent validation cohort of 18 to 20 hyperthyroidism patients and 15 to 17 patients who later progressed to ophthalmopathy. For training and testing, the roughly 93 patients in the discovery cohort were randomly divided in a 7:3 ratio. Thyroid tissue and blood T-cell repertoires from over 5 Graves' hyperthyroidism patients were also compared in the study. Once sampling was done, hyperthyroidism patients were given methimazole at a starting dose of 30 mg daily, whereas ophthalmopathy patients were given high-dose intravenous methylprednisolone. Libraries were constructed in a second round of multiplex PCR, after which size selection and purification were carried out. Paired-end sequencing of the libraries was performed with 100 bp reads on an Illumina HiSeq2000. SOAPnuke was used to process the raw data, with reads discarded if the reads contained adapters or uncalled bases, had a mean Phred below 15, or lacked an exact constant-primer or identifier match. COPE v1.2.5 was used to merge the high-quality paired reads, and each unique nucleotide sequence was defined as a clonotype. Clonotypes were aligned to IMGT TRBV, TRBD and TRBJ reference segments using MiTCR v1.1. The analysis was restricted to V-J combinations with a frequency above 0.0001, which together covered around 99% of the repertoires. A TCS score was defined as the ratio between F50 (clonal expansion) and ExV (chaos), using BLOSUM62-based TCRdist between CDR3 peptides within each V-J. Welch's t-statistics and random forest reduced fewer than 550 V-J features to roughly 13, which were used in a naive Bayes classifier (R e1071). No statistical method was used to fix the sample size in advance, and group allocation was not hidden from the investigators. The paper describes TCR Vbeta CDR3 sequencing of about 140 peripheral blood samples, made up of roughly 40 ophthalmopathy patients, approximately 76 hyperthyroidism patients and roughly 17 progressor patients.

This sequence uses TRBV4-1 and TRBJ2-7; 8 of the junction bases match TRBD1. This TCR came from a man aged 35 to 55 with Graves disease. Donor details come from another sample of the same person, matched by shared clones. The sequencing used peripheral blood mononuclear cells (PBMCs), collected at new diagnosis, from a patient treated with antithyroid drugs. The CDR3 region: CASSQDREVGQGYEQYF. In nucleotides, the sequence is TGCGCCAGCAGCCAAGATAGGGAAGTCGGACAGGGCTACGAGCAGTACTTC.